Listed below are T cell receptor beta chains from one sample, sequenced in a study of blood T cells in healthy people across ages. Each CDR3 protein gets one entry after TCRdb re-called the 5' RACE reads with MiXCR. The data contain about 800,000 distinct CDR3 sequences, roughly 25% of them singletons. Separately, the same data were catalogued under a study of T cells of mothers and their children.

Sequenced: blood. Every receptor here comes from a boy aged 5-17 years in good health. The CDR3 runs from the conserved cysteine through the conserved F or W. D genes are given only for firm matches. A clone size is listed for some rows: how often the clone was seen (once, few, many), or a class if it is expanded.

D gene	V gene	clone size	J gene	CDR3 protein	CDR3 DNA
NA	TRBV14	few	TRBJ2-2	CASSQDWTGELFF	TGTGCCAGCAGCCAAGATTGGACCGGGGAGCTGTTTTTT
NA	TRBV4-1	few	TRBJ1-1	CASSQPYGAALNAEAFF	TGCGCCAGCAGCCAACCTTATGGGGCAGCGCTGAACGCTGAAGCTTTCTTT
NA	TRBV28	NA	TRBJ2-5	CASSPPAEAQETQYF	TGTGCCAGCAGTCCCCCGGCGGAAGCTCAAGAGACCCAGTACTTC
TRBD2	TRBV20-1	few	TRBJ2-5	CSAVAGRGGETQYF	TGCAGTGCCGTAGCGGGACGGGGTGGTGAGACCCAGTACTTC
TRBD1	TRBV15	NA	TRBJ1-1	CATRQGGNTEAFF	TGTGCCACACGACAGGGGGGGAACACTGAAGCTTTCTTT
TRBD2	TRBV7-9	NA	TRBJ2-7	CASSWNMGPAGEEQYF	TGTGCCAGCAGCTGGAATATGGGGCCAGCGGGGGAAGAGCAGTACTTC
TRBD1	TRBV28	NA	TRBJ1-2	CASRPTGGRANYGYTF	TGTGCCAGCAGACCGACAGGGGGTAGAGCTAACTATGGCTACACCTTC
NA	TRBV10-3	NA	TRBJ2-2	CAISESMDTGELFF	TGTGCCATCAGTGAGTCGATGGACACCGGGGAGCTGTTTTTT
NA	TRBV5-1	NA	TRBJ1-5	CASSPYAGGQPQHF	TGCGCCAGCAGCCCTTATGCTGGGGGTCAGCCCCAGCATTTT
NA	TRBV28	few	TRBJ2-5	CASSPLFRDKKETQYF	TGTGCCAGCAGTCCTCTCTTCCGGGACAAAAAAGAGACCCAGTACTTC
TRBD1	TRBV14	few	TRBJ2-1	CASSQGQGHYNEQFF	TGTGCCAGCAGCCAGGGACAGGGTCACTACAATGAGCAGTTCTTC
TRBD1	TRBV29-1	few	TRBJ2-1	CSAWFPDRGYEQFF	TGCAGCGCGTGGTTCCCGGACAGGGGATATGAGCAGTTCTTC
NA	TRBV12-3/TRBV12-4	NA	TRBJ2-7	CASSLVWRTYEQYF	TGTGCCAGCAGTTTAGTTTGGCGGACCTACGAGCAGTACTTC
NA	TRBV4-2	many	TRBJ2-7	CASSQEAGLSYEQYF	TGTGCCAGCAGCCAAGAAGCGGGCCTAAGCTACGAGCAGTACTTC
TRBD1	TRBV6-1	few	TRBJ2-1	CASRQGAGDEQFF	TGTGCCAGCAGACAGGGGGCTGGGGATGAGCAGTTCTTC
NA	TRBV21-1	NA	TRBJ1-2	CASSKETEDGYTF	TGTGCCAGCAGCAAAGAGACGGAGGATGGCTACACCTTC
TRBD1	TRBV4-2	NA	TRBJ1-2	CTSSQDRANYGYTF	TGTACCAGCAGCCAAGACAGGGCTAACTATGGCTACACCTTC
NA	TRBV4-3	few	TRBJ2-3	CASSPTQRWTDTQYF	TGCGCCAGCAGCCCCACCCAACGATGGACAGATACGCAGTATTTT
NA	TRBV28	few	TRBJ2-3	CASRPPGRTDTQYF	TGTGCCAGCAGGCCGCCGGGGCGCACAGATACGCAGTATTTT
NA	TRBV24-1	many	TRBJ2-1	CATSWGTAPYNEQFF	TGTGCCACCAGTTGGGGTACGGCCCCCTACAATGAGCAGTTCTTC
NA	TRBV4-1	NA	TRBJ2-7	CASSAGRSHEQYF	TGCGCCAGTTCAGCGGGCCGCTCCCACGAGCAGTACTTC
NA	TRBV9	NA	TRBJ1-2	CASSVEDSNYGYTF	TGTGCCAGCAGCGTTGAGGACTCTAACTATGGCTACACCTTC
NA	TRBV14	NA	TRBJ2-1	CASSQEVHRTAYNEQFF	TGTGCCAGCAGCCAAGAAGTCCACCGGACAGCCTACAATGAGCAGTTCTTC
TRBD1	TRBV10-3	few	TRBJ1-6	CAISSKDRGYNSPLHF	TGTGCCATCAGTTCCAAGGACAGGGGATATAATTCACCCCTCCACTTT
NA	TRBV4-3	few	TRBJ1-5	CASSQDLGTNQPQHF	TGCGCCAGCAGCCAAGATTTGGGGACTAATCAGCCCCAGCATTTT
NA	TRBV4-3	few	TRBJ2-1	CASSSWGTQGNEQFF	TGCGCCAGCAGCTCTTGGGGAACCCAGGGGAATGAGCAGTTCTTC
TRBD1	TRBV28	few	TRBJ2-3	CARREGTGGSDTQYF	TGTGCCCGAAGAGAGGGGACAGGGGGCTCAGATACGCAGTATTTT
NA	TRBV6-5	NA	TRBJ2-2	CASRRDFSTGELFF	TGTGCCAGCAGACGGGACTTTTCAACCGGGGAGCTGTTTTTT
TRBD2	TRBV4-3	NA	TRBJ2-2	CASSQELAGVRTGELFF	TGCGCCAGCAGCCAAGAGCTAGCGGGAGTACGGACCGGGGAGCTGTTTTTT
NA	TRBV6-2/TRBV6-3	NA	TRBJ2-3	CASSYSPTGPDTDTQYF	TGTGCCAGCAGTTACAGCCCGACAGGTCCTGACACAGATACGCAGTATTTT
NA	TRBV21-1	few	TRBJ2-5	CASSKKAWRQETQYF	TGTGCCAGCAGCAAAAAGGCTTGGCGGCAAGAGACCCAGTACTTC
NA	TRBV9	few	TRBJ2-1	CASSLGRGVNEQFF	TGTGCCAGCAGCCTCGGGAGAGGGGTCAATGAGCAGTTCTTC
NA	TRBV20-1	NA	TRBJ2-1	CTPRDFVYNEQFF	TGCACCCCACGGGACTTTGTTTACAATGAGCAGTTCTTC
TRBD2	TRBV5-1	NA	TRBJ2-1	CAGSVLTSGRIYNEQFF	TGCGCCGGCAGCGTTCTTACTAGCGGGAGAATCTACAATGAGCAGTTCTTC
TRBD2	TRBV5-4	few	TRBJ2-5	CASSLAIAGVWETQYF	TGTGCCAGCAGCTTGGCTATTGCGGGGGTCTGGGAGACCCAGTACTTC
NA	TRBV12-3/TRBV12-4	few	TRBJ1-4	CASRLAGTNEKLFF	TGTGCCAGCAGATTAGCCGGAACTAATGAAAAACTGTTTTTT
NA	TRBV27	few	TRBJ1-5	CASSLSRPPNQPQHF	TGTGCCAGCAGTTTATCCAGGCCGCCCAATCAGCCCCAGCATTTT
NA	TRBV5-6	NA	TRBJ2-5	CASSLPKVAETQYF	TGTGCCAGCAGCTTACCGAAAGTGGCGGAGACCCAGTACTTC
TRBD1	TRBV29-1	NA	TRBJ2-7	CSVGNRGLTYEQYF	TGCAGCGTTGGGAACAGGGGCTTAACCTACGAGCAGTACTTC
TRBD1	TRBV7-9	few	TRBJ2-7	CASSLGQGAIYEQYF	TGTGCTAGCAGCCTTGGACAGGGCGCTATCTACGAGCAGTACTTC
TRBD2	TRBV29-1	NA	TRBJ2-5	CSVEGTRGETQYF	TGCAGCGTTGAGGGGACTAGGGGAGAGACCCAGTACTTC